Only one count was recorded for the clone carrying this T cell receptor beta chain. Its specificity is unknown. Libraries were prepared by immunoSEQ multiplex PCR; TCRdb keeps only in-frame clonotypes and omits some of them. The sample has tens of thousands of clones; about 81% are singletons. The record originates from a study of graft-versus-host responses after intestinal transplantation. At the level of the study: The transplants performed in recipients were multivisceral, liver-intestinal, or isolated intestinal. Among the recipients, all got anti-thymocyte globulin induction and then tacrolimus and steroids for approximately 3 years.

V lost 5 bases and J lost 1, with 5 bases in between. This CDR3 spans 11 amino acids. The germline CDR1 and CDR2 sequences are SQVTM and ANQGSEA. Study results and limitations: Declines in HvG clones occurring early post-transplant were associated with peak circulating GvH clone levels. Recipient marrow harbored GvH clones, some of which surfaced first in ileum or blood.

This specimen was unstimulated CD4+ T cells sorted from spleen or lymph node cells, taken before transplant. This clonotype was obtained from a human donor who was the organ donor for an intestinal transplant. The chain links TRBV29-1 to TRBJ1-1, with D hard to call. Here the CDR3 reads CSVWRNTEAFF. The CDR3, as DNA: TGCAGCGTTTGGAGGAACACTGAAGCTTTCTTT.